What follows are 16 T cell receptor beta chains derived from one specimen sequenced in a study of spatial heterogeneity in lung cancer (dated by TCRdb to the late 2010s). Points the paper makes about the study in general: The number of expanded intratumoral alpha and beta TCRs correlated with the tumor nonsynonymous mutation count.

Their specific antigens are unknown. The library was prepared using 5' RACE. The instrument given in TCRdb is NextSeq 500. Through fastp at Q25 and MiXCR, TCRdb rebuilt clones from the public reads, retaining in-frame beta chains. Merged by CDR3 protein, the rows form single entries marked with the most common genes and DNA. The sample table contains roughly 2,000 distinct CDR3 sequences; only one count was recorded for about 3.1% of them. The ten top clones hold about 11% of the sample. Per the publication, the time point label means: sample taken at primary tumor resection. Sequencing was performed on lung tumor tissue, taken at surgery. The receptors here all came from a female donor with early-stage non-small cell lung cancer.

Judged by abundance, this clonotype is medium-sized (0.01 to 0.1%). V gene TRBV20-1 combines with J gene TRBJ2-3; 11 bases fit TRBD2. The ends lost 5 bases at V and 3 bases at J; junction bases unmatched: 10. This CDR3 is 16 amino acids long. Germline V gives CDR1 DFQATT, CDR2 SNEGSKA (reference sequence). The CDR3 DNA is TGCAGTGCTCAGCTAGCGGGGGGAAGGTGGACAGATACGCAGTATTTT. Protein: CSAQLAGGRWTDTQYF.

This clonotype is medium-sized (0.01 to 0.1%) by share. The V and J genes are TRBV6-1 and TRBJ1-1; 7 bases match TRBD1. This CDR3 region has 14 residues. V shed 5 bases and J 5 bases; nucleotides not matched to a gene: 8. Germline values: CDR1 MNHNS, CDR2 SASEGT. The CDR3 coding sequence is TGTGCCAGCAGTACCAAGGGGGCTGGTACTGAAGCTTTCTTT. This codes for CASSTKGAGTEAFF.

Relative to its sample, this clonotype is medium-sized. The chain links TRBV5-1 to TRBJ1-1; TRBD1 matches 7 bases. Germline CDR1 is SGHRS and CDR2 is YFSETQ. This CDR3 region has 15 residues. V lost 2 bases, J lost 3 bases, and 7 bases stayed unmatched. The CDR3 DNA is TGCGCCAGCAGCTTCCTGGCAACAGGGGACACTGAAGCTTTCTTT. Protein: CASSFLATGDTEAFF.

In its sample, this clonotype is medium-sized. The chain couples TRBV30 to TRBJ1-2, with no clear D. The CDR3 length is 17 residues. Germline-derived CDR1 and CDR2 are GTSNPN and SVGIG (reference sequence). Trimming shortened V by 3 bases and J by 6 bases, and 26 bases separated the two germline ends. Here the CDR3 DNA reads TGTGCCTGGAGGACCCCAAGTTCTTGGGCAGGATTAAATGGCTACACCTTC. Its translation is CAWRTPSSWAGLNGYTF.

In its sample, this clonotype ranks as medium-sized. The chain couples TRBV20-1 to TRBJ2-3, with D perhaps being TRBD1 or TRBD2 (6 bases each). The V gene's germline CDR1 is DFQATT and CDR2 SNEGSKA (reference sequence). This CDR3 contains 20 residues. Trimming pared 3 bases from V and 0 bases from J, leaving 28 bases between. CDR3 sequence (DNA): TGCAGTGCTAGCCCCTGGCGTGTGGGGGGCACCAAGAAAAGCACAGATACGCAGTATTTT. Its protein is CSASPWRVGGTKKSTDTQYF.

By share of the sample, this clonotype is medium-sized (0.01 to 0.1%). V is TRBV11-2 and J is TRBJ2-4; possibly TRBD1 or TRBD2 for D (5 bases each). Germline CDR1 SGHAT, CDR2 FQNNGV. Trimming removed 0 bases at V and 8 bases at J, with 20 bases between. The CDR3 has 17 amino acids. The CDR3 nucleotides read TGTGCCAGCAGCTTAGACGTGGGGCTGGCCCCCGGGGACATTCAGTACTTC. Encoded protein: CASSLDVGLAPGDIQYF.

This clonotype was counted ten times or more. J is TRBJ1-5 and V is TRBV30; D remains unclear. Trimming shortened V by 4 bases and J by 0 bases, and 7 bases separated the two germline ends. CDR3 length equals 13 residues. Germline CDR1 is GTSNPN and CDR2 is SVGIG (reference sequence). CDR3 sequence reads: CAWNEDSNQPQHF. CDR3 nucleotide sequence: TGTGCCTGGAACGAAGATAGCAATCAGCCCCAGCATTTT.

This clonotype is medium-sized by share. The chain employs TRBV6-5 and TRBJ2-3; D possibly uses TRBD1 or TRBD2 (6 bases each). CDR3 length: 17 residues. Looked up from germline, CDR1 is MNHEY and CDR2 is SVGAGI. The ends were cut back, 1 base at V and 0 bases at J, with 14 bases in the middle. The CDR3 loop reads CASSYYLGGPSTDTQYF. The DNA of the CDR3 is TGTGCCAGCAGTTACTATCTAGGGGGGCCGAGCACAGATACGCAGTATTTT.

In its sample, this clonotype ranks as medium-sized. This chain's CDR3 is CSAPRTAEGPQHF. The DNA for the CDR3 is TGCAGTGCTCCGCGGACGGCCGAGGGGCCCCAGCATTTT. This chain uses TRBV20-1 with TRBJ1-5; no clear D. CDR1 is DFQATT and CDR2 is SNEGSKA in the germline V gene (reference sequence). The CDR3 has 13 residues. Trimming removed 5 bases from V and 9 bases from J, with 17 bases in between.

About this clonotype: As the CDR3 is not closed by the conserved phenylalanine or tryptophan, this likely results from a read error. It is unclear where the CDR3 begins or ends on the DNA, so no DNA is shown, and the CDR3 is as TCRdb lists it. The chain has TRBV4-3 and TRBJ2-3; the DNA was not used to check the table's D call, TRBD1. The CDR3 is 16 amino acids long, termini counted. CDR1 and CDR2 (germline): LGHNA, YSLEER. CDR3 sequence reads: CASSKDRGLHKDTQEV.

This clonotype qualifies as medium-sized (0.01 to 0.1%). The chain recombines TRBV20-1 with TRBJ2-1; a weak D match, TRBD2 (5 bases). The CDR3 runs 15 residues. The V end lost 2 bases, the J end lost 7 bases, and 18 bases lay between the germline ends. The V gene's germline CDR1 is DFQATT and CDR2 SNEGSKA (reference sequence). DNA of the CDR3: TGCAGTGCTAGATTTGCTACCGAGGGCCGGAATGAGCAGTTCTTC. Its protein is CSARFATEGRNEQFF.

By share, this clonotype counts as medium-sized (0.01 to 0.1%). The V and J genes are TRBV5-1 and TRBJ1-2; D is undetermined. Germline CDR1 and CDR2: SGHRS and YFSETQ. V lost 5 bases and J lost 0, with 8 bases in between. The CDR3 runs 13 residues. Here the CDR3 reads CASRGEANYGYTF. For the CDR3, the DNA is TGCGCCAGCAGAGGAGAAGCTAACTATGGCTACACCTTC.

By sample fraction, this clonotype is medium-sized. The chain carries TRBV5-8 and TRBJ2-1; unclear D gene. The CDR3 has 13 residues. V was cut by 4 bases and J by 5 bases, with 10 bases left in between. Per the germline V gene, CDR1 is SGHTS and CDR2 is YDEGEE. The CDR3 sequence is CASSRDVDNEQFF. CDR3 nucleotide sequence: TGTGCCAGCAGCCGTGACGTAGACAATGAGCAGTTCTTC.

This clonotype is termed medium-sized. The chain uses TRBV29-1 and TRBJ2-1, with 8 bases lining up with TRBD2. Germline CDR1 reads SQVTM; CDR2 reads ANQGSEA. The length of the CDR3 is 15 residues. V shed 4 bases and J 0 bases; nucleotides not matched to a gene: 5. The CDR3 protein is CSVGSAGGSYNEQFF. In DNA form, the CDR3 reads TGCAGCGTTGGATCGGCGGGGGGCTCCTACAATGAGCAGTTCTTC.

This clonotype was seen many times. V is TRBV7-2 and J is TRBJ1-2, with 7 bases fitting TRBD1. Looked up from germline, CDR1 is SGHTA and CDR2 is FQGNSA. V was pared by 5 bases and J by 0 bases, with 6 bases of the junction left unmatched. This CDR3 contains 15 residues. The CDR3 bases are TGTGCCAGCAGCCGCGACAGGGCCGCTAACTATGGCTACACCTTC. Translated, it gives CASSRDRAANYGYTF.

This clonotype was observed at least ten times. The chain recombines TRBV19 with TRBJ2-5, with TRBD2 identical over 11 bases. V trimming: 8 bases; J trimming: 4 bases; junction bases outside the gene matches: 12. Germline V gene sequence: CDR1 LNHDA, CDR2 SQIVND (reference sequence). The CDR3 spans 16 residues. The CDR3 is CASRDPTSGGGETQYF. The CDR3 coding sequence is TGTGCCAGTCGAGATCCCACTAGCGGGGGAGGAGAGACCCAGTACTTC.